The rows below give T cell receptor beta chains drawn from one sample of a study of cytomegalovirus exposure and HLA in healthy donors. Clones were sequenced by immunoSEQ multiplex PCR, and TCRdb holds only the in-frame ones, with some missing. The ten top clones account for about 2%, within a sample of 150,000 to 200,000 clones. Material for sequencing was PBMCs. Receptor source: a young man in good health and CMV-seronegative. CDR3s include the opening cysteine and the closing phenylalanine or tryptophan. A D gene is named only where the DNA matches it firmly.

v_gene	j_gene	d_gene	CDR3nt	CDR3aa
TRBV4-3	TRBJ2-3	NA	TGCGCCAGCAGCCAAGTTTCTCCTAGCACAGATACGCAGTATTTT	CASSQVSPSTDTQYF
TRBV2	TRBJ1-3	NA	TGTGCCAGCAGTGTTTCAGGGCCTGGAAACACCATATATTTT	CASSVSGPGNTIYF
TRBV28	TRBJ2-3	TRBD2	TGTGCCAGCAGCCGGACTAGCGGGCGGCATACGCAGTATTTT	CASSRTSGRHTQYF
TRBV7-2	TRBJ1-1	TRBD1	TGTGCCAGCAGCCCTACAGGGGTCCCTGAAGCTTTCTTT	CASSPTGVPEAFF
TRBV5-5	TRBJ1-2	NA	TGTGCCAGCAGCTCTGGACCCGAGGGCTATGGCTACACCTTC	CASSSGPEGYGYTF
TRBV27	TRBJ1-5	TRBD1	TGTGCCAGCAGTTTCGGACAGGGGAATCAGCCCCAGCATTTT	CASSFGQGNQPQHF
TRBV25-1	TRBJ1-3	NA	TGTGCCACCAACTCTGGAAACACCATATATTTT	CATNSGNTIYF
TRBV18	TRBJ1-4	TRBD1	TGTGCCAGCTCACTAACCCCGGGACAGGGAGGTGAAAAACTGTTTTTT	CASSLTPGQGGEKLFF
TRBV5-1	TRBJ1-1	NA	TGCGCCAGCAGCCTGGCGGGGGTCACTGAAGCTTTCTTT	CASSLAGVTEAFF
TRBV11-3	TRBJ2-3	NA	TGTGCCAGCAGCTTCCGCAATAGGGCAGGGGCAGATACGCAGTATTTT	CASSFRNRAGADTQYF
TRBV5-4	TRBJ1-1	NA	TGTGCCAGCAGCTTGAAAGATTGGGCAGGGGCCTTCGCTGAAGCTTTCTTT	CASSLKDWAGAFAEAFF
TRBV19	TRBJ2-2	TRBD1	TGTGCCAGTAGCCAAACAGGGGGAGCCGGGGAGCTGTTTTTT	CASSQTGGAGELFF
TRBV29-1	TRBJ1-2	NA	TGCAGCGTTGGACTGAAGGACTATGGCTACACCTTC	CSVGLKDYGYTF
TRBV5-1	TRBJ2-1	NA	TGCGCCAGCAGCTCGGTATATGAGCAGTTCTTC	CASSSVYEQFF
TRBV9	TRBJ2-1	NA	TGTGCCAGCAGCCGTTCCGCAGGCTACCGACAAGGTGAGCAGTTCTTC	CASSRSAGYRQGEQFF
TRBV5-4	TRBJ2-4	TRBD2	TGTGCCAGCAGCTTGGAGGGACTAGCGGGAGGGTCAGCCAAAAACATTCAGTACTTC	CASSLEGLAGGSAKNIQYF
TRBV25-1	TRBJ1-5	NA	TGTGCCAGCAGAAAGGGGGGGTCAAATCAGCCCCAGCATTTT	CASRKGGSNQPQHF
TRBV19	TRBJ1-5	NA	TGTGCCAGTAGTGAGGGGGTAAATCAGCCCCAGCATTTT	CASSEGVNQPQHF
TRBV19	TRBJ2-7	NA	TGTGCCAGTAGTATAAAAACGACTTACTACGAGCAGTACTTC	CASSIKTTYYEQYF
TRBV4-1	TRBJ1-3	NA	TGCGCCAGCAGCCACGCTACTGGAAACACCATATATTTT	CASSHATGNTIYF
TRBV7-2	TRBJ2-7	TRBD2	TGTGCCAGCAGCTTGGGCGGGAGGGCCTACCACGAGCAGTACTTC	CASSLGGRAYHEQYF
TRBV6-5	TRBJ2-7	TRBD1	TGTGCCAGCAGTTGGGGACAGGGTCGGGGCTACGAGCAGTACTTC	CASSWGQGRGYEQYF
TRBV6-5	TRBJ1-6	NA	TGTGCCAGCAGCCCTACGGAGTTCGGTTCACCCCTCCACTTT	CASSPTEFGSPLHF
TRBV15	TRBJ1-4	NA	TGTGCCACCACCATCTCCGGACTTATTAATGAAAAACTGTTTTTT	CATTISGLINEKLFF
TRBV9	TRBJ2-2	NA	TGTGCCAGCAGCGCACTCGACTCCTACCGGGACGGACAGTATACCGGGGAGCTGTTTTTT	CASSALDSYRDGQYTGELFF